This section outlines one T cell receptor (beta chain) sequence together with its context. Its antigen remains unidentified. No qualities accompany the bases; no much larger clone lies one base away. The entry originates in a study of T cell repertoires in cytomegalovirus infection (dated by TCRdb to between 2019 and 2020). Some background on the complete study: Donor HLA type was relevant to the analysis, because carriage of CMV infection together with the matching HLA type was indicated by public TCR beta signatures. Findings and caveats that apply to the study as a whole: Carriers of CMV infection plus the relevant HLA type were discriminated by the cumulative frequency of public TCR beta family members in the study cohort and in an independent roughly 370-donor cohort. The ex vivo response was dominated by HLA-C-restricted CMV-specific TCR beta clonotypes, and the single most frequent clonotype in two of eight donors was supplied by these HLA-C-restricted clonotypes.

V is shortened by 3 bases, J by 1 base, and the region joining them spans 9 bases. CDR1 and CDR2, per the germline V gene (reference sequence), are LNHNV and YYDKDF. From its cysteine to its phenylalanine, the CDR3 spans 14 amino acids. The kept DNA is CDR3 alone, 42 bases in frame from the first base. Instrument used: Illumina HiSeq 1500. TCRdb handled the public reads itself, with Q25 trimming in fastp and clone calling in MiXCR, and kept productive beta chains. Entries are consolidated by CDR3 protein sequence, retaining the most common genes and DNA. The sample table shows about 260,000 distinct CDR3 sequences, and roughly 15% are seen once. Of the sample, roughly 9.7% falls within the top ten clones.

The sequence joins TRBV15 to TRBJ1-1, with no D gene named confidently. Sample: PBMCs. This TCR came from a human donor in good health (CMV status not recorded). Some clones in this sample may be carry-over from other donors' samples. The CDR3 here reads CATSREVGNTEAFF. In nucleotides, the sequence is TGTGCCACCAGCAGGGAGGTGGGGAACACTGAAGCTTTCTTT.